This TCR beta chain was retrieved from a study of blood T cell repertoires in COVID-19. Background on the study: Researchers got acute and convalescent COVID-19 samples from the United States, Italy and Spain. T cells, B-cell-depleted T cells, or PBMCs supplied cDNA or gDNA.

Per the authors' pipeline: Reference gene primer amplification gave estimated nucleated cell counts. The table came from immunoSEQ multiplex PCR; TCRdb's copy has only in-frame clones and leaves some out. V and J calls and clone size are given by that table; D and trimming were obtained from the DNA. The table includes about 210,000 clones, roughly 82% detected once. Specimen: peripheral blood. This receptor was identified in a woman in her 40s with acute or convalescent COVID-19.

The CDR3: CASSYSDTGVSTGELFF. CDR3 DNA sequence: TGTGCCAGCAGTTACTCCGATACGGGAGTCTCCACCGGGGAGCTGTTTTTT. The V and J genes are TRBV6-2 or TRBV6-3 and TRBJ2-2, with D possibly matching TRBD2 (6 bases). Germline CDR1 and CDR2: MNHEY and SVGEGT. Trimming shortened V by 0 bases and J by 4 bases, and 15 bases separated the two germline ends. The CDR3 runs 17 residues.